These T cell receptor beta chains were read from a single sample in a study of blood T cell repertoires in COVID-19. Libraries were prepared by immunoSEQ multiplex PCR; TCRdb keeps only in-frame clonotypes and omits some of them. The sample contains tens of thousands of clones, just under 80% of which appear only once. The sample consisted of peripheral blood. Receptors were obtained from a man aged 70 or older with COVID-19, enrolled during active disease. The conserved cysteine and the conserved F or W are not part of the CDR3 here. The order of the fields is clone size, J gene, V gene, CDR3 protein. For some rows the clone size is stated as once, few or many, or as a class when expanded; others skip it.

clone_size: NA; j_call: TRBJ1-1; v_call: TRBV7-9; cdr3_aa: ASSLFGDPGTEAF
clone_size: NA; j_call: TRBJ2-3; v_call: TRBV20-1; cdr3_aa: SASPRRVRTDTQY
clone_size: once; j_call: TRBJ1-5; v_call: TRBV6-1; cdr3_aa: ASSETPGVNQPQH
clone_size: NA; j_call: TRBJ1-4; v_call: TRBV29-1; cdr3_aa: SVASGNGGKLF
clone_size: NA; j_call: TRBJ1-1; v_call: TRBV7-2; cdr3_aa: ASSLARPHTEAF
clone_size: NA; j_call: TRBJ2-3; v_call: TRBV7-2; cdr3_aa: ASSRTGQGTDTQY
clone_size: NA; j_call: TRBJ1-3; v_call: TRBV5-1; cdr3_aa: ASSLYRGSGNTIY
clone_size: NA; j_call: TRBJ1-5; v_call: TRBV3-1/TRBV3-2; cdr3_aa: ASSPGDRGPYSNQPQH
clone_size: once; j_call: TRBJ1-5; v_call: TRBV28; cdr3_aa: ASSPAGFNQPQH
clone_size: NA; j_call: TRBJ1-2; v_call: TRBV4-1; cdr3_aa: ASSLNPGQALYYT
clone_size: NA; j_call: TRBJ2-7; v_call: TRBV30; cdr3_aa: AWSVRGEQY
clone_size: NA; j_call: TRBJ2-2; v_call: TRBV18; cdr3_aa: ASSPQGAQNTGELF
clone_size: NA; j_call: TRBJ1-3; v_call: TRBV19; cdr3_aa: ASYALSGNTIY
clone_size: NA; j_call: TRBJ1-1; v_call: TRBV7-9; cdr3_aa: ASSLRDRDGEAF
clone_size: NA; j_call: TRBJ1-1; v_call: TRBV11-3; cdr3_aa: ASTLDRRTEAF
clone_size: NA; j_call: TRBJ1-6; v_call: TRBV5-1; cdr3_aa: ASSFYDSPLH
clone_size: NA; j_call: TRBJ1-3; v_call: TRBV30; cdr3_aa: AWSVPGTGYVGNTIY
clone_size: NA; j_call: TRBJ2-5; v_call: TRBV19; cdr3_aa: ASSVLGQGETQY
clone_size: NA; j_call: TRBJ1-1; v_call: TRBV5-5; cdr3_aa: ASSAGQVGGTEAF
clone_size: NA; j_call: TRBJ1-1; v_call: TRBV12-5; cdr3_aa: ASGLGTGGPAF
clone_size: NA; j_call: TRBJ2-7; v_call: TRBV6-5; cdr3_aa: ASSYSYFESYEQY
clone_size: NA; j_call: TRBJ1-1; v_call: TRBV2; cdr3_aa: ASSDAGNTEAF
clone_size: NA; j_call: TRBJ1-6; v_call: TRBV19; cdr3_aa: ASTRTAYDRANSPLH
clone_size: NA; j_call: TRBJ1-2; v_call: TRBV28; cdr3_aa: ASSTVGQGLNYGYT
clone_size: NA; j_call: TRBJ2-7; v_call: TRBV6-5; cdr3_aa: ASSKLAGRAYEQY
clone_size: once; j_call: TRBJ2-4; v_call: TRBV7-9; cdr3_aa: ASSSSRVLGNIQY
clone_size: NA; j_call: TRBJ2-5; v_call: TRBV11-3; cdr3_aa: ASSLVSRGETQY
clone_size: NA; j_call: TRBJ1-1; v_call: TRBV18; cdr3_aa: ASSPEQNTEAF
clone_size: NA; j_call: TRBJ2-7; v_call: TRBV27; cdr3_aa: ASSFLGQNSYEQY
clone_size: NA; j_call: TRBJ1-2; v_call: TRBV28; cdr3_aa: ASSNNPGYGYT
clone_size: NA; j_call: TRBJ1-6; v_call: TRBV5-4; cdr3_aa: ASSHREVGSPLH
clone_size: NA; j_call: TRBJ2-6; v_call: TRBV4-2; cdr3_aa: ASSFGESAGANVLT
clone_size: NA; j_call: TRBJ1-5; v_call: TRBV7-2; cdr3_aa: ASSLGDRGFGQPQH
clone_size: NA; j_call: TRBJ2-5; v_call: TRBV3-1/TRBV3-2; cdr3_aa: ASSQGDFRRGETQY
clone_size: NA; j_call: TRBJ1-2; v_call: TRBV6-1; cdr3_aa: ASSEALPGGGYGYT
clone_size: NA; j_call: TRBJ1-2; v_call: TRBV6-6; cdr3_aa: ASSLAGGNYGYT
clone_size: NA; j_call: TRBJ2-3; v_call: TRBV19; cdr3_aa: ASSTGSSADTQY
clone_size: NA; j_call: TRBJ1-4; v_call: TRBV4-1; cdr3_aa: ASSQRTAAYEKLF
clone_size: few; j_call: TRBJ2-6; v_call: TRBV28; cdr3_aa: ASSLIAGGGGANVLT
clone_size: few; j_call: TRBJ1-1; v_call: TRBV7-3; cdr3_aa: ASSPDSNEAF
clone_size: NA; j_call: TRBJ2-1; v_call: TRBV4-2; cdr3_aa: ASSQDPSSYNEQF
clone_size: NA; j_call: TRBJ2-3; v_call: TRBV10-3; cdr3_aa: AIRPTSGGVGTDTQY
clone_size: NA; j_call: TRBJ2-3; v_call: TRBV3-1/TRBV3-2; cdr3_aa: ASRGRQGGDTQY
clone_size: NA; j_call: TRBJ1-5; v_call: TRBV28; cdr3_aa: ASSLVEPQH
clone_size: few; j_call: TRBJ2-7; v_call: TRBV5-6; cdr3_aa: ASSLYGLAGAYEQY
clone_size: NA; j_call: TRBJ1-3; v_call: TRBV2; cdr3_aa: ASSFDRATGNTIY
clone_size: NA; j_call: TRBJ1-4; v_call: TRBV18; cdr3_aa: ASSPGGSTEKLF